This T cell receptor (beta chain) was recorded in a study of identical twins. Only healthy Caucasians were enrolled as donors. Looked up from germline, CDR1 is MNHEY and CDR2 is SVGAGI. There are 16 residues in the CDR3. With 0 bases clipped from V and 6 bases from J, the junction kept 6 bases outside the gene matches. Using its own MiXCR run on the 5' RACE reads, TCRdb lists one record per CDR3 protein. The sample lists a few hundred thousand distinct CDR3 sequences, around 6.5% occurring once. Another study also made use of these data, one on T cells expressing NK-cell markers. From that paper: Researchers got TCR beta repertoires out of sorted CD3+CD56+NKG2C+, CD3+CD56+NKG2C- and CD3+CD56-NKG2C+ T cells. Among CD8+ T cells from several donors, dominant NKG2C+ clonotypes accounted for roughly 1.0-7.0%.

The receptor was derived from a woman between 18 and 29 years old in good health. The chain combines TRBV6-5 with TRBJ2-2; 8 bases are shared with TRBD2. Sequencing was performed on CD8+ T cells sorted from blood. The CDR3: CASSYSMTGGSGELFF. CDR3 sequence (DNA): TGTGCCAGCAGTTACTCGATGACGGGAGGGTCCGGGGAGCTGTTTTTT.